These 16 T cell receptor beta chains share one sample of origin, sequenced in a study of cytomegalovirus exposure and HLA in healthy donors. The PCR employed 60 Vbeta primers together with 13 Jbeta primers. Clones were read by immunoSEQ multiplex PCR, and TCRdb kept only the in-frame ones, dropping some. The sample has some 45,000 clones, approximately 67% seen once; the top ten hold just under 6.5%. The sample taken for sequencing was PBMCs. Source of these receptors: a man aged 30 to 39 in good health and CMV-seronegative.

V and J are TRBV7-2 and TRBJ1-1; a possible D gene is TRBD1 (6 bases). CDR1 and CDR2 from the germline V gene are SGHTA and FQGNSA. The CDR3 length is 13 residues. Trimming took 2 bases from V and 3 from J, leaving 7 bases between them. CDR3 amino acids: CASSLQGYTEAFF. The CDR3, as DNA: TGTGCCAGCAGCTTACAGGGGTACACTGAAGCTTTCTTT. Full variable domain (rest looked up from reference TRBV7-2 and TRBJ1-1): GAGVSQSPSNKVTEKGKDVELRCDPISGHTALYWYRQSLGQGLEFLIYFQGNSAPDKSGLPSDRFSAERTGGSVSTLTIQRTQQEDSAVYLCASSLQGYTEAFFGQGTRLTVV.

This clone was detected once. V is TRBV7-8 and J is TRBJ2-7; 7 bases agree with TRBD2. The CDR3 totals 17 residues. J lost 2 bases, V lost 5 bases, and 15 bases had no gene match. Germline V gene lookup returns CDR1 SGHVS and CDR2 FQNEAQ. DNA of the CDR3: TGTGCCAGCAGCCTCCTAGCACTGGGAGGGAACCCCTACGAGCAGTACTTC. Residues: CASSLLALGGNPYEQYF.

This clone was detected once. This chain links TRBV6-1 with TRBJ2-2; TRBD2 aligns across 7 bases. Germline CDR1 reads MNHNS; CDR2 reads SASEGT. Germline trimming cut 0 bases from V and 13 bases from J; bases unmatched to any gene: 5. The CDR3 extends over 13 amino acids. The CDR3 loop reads CASSEAAGRGLFF. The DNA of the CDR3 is TGTGCCAGCAGTGAAGCTGCGGGGAGGGGGCTGTTTTTT.

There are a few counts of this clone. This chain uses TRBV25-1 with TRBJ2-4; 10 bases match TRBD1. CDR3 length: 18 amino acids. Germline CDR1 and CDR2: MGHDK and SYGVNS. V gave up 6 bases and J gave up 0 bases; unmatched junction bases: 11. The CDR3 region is CASRMGQGFDLAKNIQYF. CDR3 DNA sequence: TGTGCCAGCAGAATGGGACAGGGGTTCGATCTAGCCAAAAACATTCAGTACTTC.

The CDR3 spells CASSSRLAGNYNEQFF. In DNA, the CDR3 is TGTGCCAGCAGTTCGCGACTAGCGGGAAACTACAATGAGCAGTTCTTC. The chain is built from TRBV27 and TRBJ2-1, with 11 bases that match TRBD2. J lost 3 bases, V lost 4 bases, and 5 bases had no gene match. The germline V gene encodes CDR1 MNHEY and CDR2 SMNVEV (reference sequence). The CDR3 is 16 amino acids.

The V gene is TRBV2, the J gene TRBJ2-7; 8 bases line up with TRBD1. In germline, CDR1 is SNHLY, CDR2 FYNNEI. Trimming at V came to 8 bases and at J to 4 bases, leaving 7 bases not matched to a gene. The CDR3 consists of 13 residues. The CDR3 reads CASAGTGFYEQYF. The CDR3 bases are TGTGCCAGCGCCGGGACAGGCTTTTACGAGCAGTACTTC.

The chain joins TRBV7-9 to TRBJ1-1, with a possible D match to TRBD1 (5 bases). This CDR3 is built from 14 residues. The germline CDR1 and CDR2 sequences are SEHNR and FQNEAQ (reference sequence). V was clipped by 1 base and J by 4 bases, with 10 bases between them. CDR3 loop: CASSLGSGSTEAFF. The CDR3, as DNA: TGTGCCAGCAGCTTAGGATCAGGGTCCACTGAAGCTTTCTTT.

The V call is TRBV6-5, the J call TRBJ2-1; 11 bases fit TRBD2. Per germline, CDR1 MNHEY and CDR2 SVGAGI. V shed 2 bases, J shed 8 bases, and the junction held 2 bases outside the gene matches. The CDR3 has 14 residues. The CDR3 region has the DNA TGTGCCAGCAGTTACGAGGGACTAGCGGATGAGCAGTTCTTC. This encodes CASSYEGLADEQFF.

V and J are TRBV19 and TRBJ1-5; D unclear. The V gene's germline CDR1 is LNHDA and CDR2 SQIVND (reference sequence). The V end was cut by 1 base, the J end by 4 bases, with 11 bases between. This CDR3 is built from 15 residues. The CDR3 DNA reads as TGTGCCAGTAGTATAGTAACCGGGAGGAATCAGCCCCAGCATTTT. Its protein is CASSIVTGRNQPQHF.

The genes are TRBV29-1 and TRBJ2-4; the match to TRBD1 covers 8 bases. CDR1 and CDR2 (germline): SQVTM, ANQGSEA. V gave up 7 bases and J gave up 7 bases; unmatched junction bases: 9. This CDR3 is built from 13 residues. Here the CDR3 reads CSAGGGTGNIQYF. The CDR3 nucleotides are TGCAGCGCTGGGGGCGGGACAGGCAACATTCAGTACTTC. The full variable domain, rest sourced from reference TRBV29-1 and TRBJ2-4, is SAVISQKPSRDICQRGTSLTIQCQVDSQVTMMFWYRQQPGQSLTLIATANQGSEATYESGFVIDKFPISRPNLTFSTLTVSNMSPEDSSIYLCSAGGGTGNIQYFGAGTRLSVL.

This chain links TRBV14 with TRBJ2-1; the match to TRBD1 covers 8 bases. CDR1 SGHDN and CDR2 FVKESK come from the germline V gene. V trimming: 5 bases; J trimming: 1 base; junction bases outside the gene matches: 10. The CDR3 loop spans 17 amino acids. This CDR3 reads CASSNPPGGSSYNEQFF. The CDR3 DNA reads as TGTGCCAGCAGCAATCCCCCAGGGGGCTCGTCCTACAATGAGCAGTTCTTC.

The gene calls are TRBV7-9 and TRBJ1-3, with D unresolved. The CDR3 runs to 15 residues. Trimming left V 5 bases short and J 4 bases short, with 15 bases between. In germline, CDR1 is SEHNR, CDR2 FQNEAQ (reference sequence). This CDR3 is CASSQDIIMGNTIYF. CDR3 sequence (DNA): TGTGCCAGCAGCCAAGACATAATCATGGGAAACACCATATATTTT.

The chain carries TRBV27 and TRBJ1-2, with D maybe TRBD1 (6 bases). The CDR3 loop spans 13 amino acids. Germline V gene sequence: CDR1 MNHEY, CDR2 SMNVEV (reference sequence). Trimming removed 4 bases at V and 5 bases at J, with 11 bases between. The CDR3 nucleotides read TGTGCCAGCAGTTCCGGACAGACGTATGGCTACACCTTC. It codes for CASSSGQTYGYTF.

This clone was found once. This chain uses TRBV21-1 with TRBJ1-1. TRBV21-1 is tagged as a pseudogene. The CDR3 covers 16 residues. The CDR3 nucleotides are TGTGCCAGCAGCTCTGGAGGGGTAAAGATGAACACTGAAGCTTTCTTT. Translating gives CASSSGGVKMNTEAFF.

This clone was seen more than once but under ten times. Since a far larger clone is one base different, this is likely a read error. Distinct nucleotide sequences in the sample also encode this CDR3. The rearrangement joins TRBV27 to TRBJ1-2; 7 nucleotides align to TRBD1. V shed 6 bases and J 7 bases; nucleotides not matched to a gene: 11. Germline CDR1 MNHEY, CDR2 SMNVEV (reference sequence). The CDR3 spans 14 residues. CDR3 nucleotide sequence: TGTGCCAGCAGCTCACTGGCAGGGGGTATTGGCTACACCTTC. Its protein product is CASSSLAGGIGYTF.

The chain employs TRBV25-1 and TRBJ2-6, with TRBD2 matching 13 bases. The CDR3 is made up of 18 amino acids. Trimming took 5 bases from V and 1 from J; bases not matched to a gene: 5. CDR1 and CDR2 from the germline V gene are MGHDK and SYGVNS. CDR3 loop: CASSFSLAGGSGANVLTF. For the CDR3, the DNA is TGTGCCAGCAGTTTTTCACTAGCGGGAGGGTCTGGGGCCAACGTCCTGACTTTC.